This record concerns one TCR beta chain sequence. Its target is not known. Replicate PCRs were loaded with approximately 300 ng DNA from unsorted PBMC, about 30,000 T cell genomes. Here immunoSEQ multiplex PCR was the method, and the copy in TCRdb shows in-frame clones only, minus some. The sample contains about 470,000 clones, roughly 80% of which appear only once. V was pared by 1 base and J by 9 bases, with 4 bases between. Germline assignment: CDR1 SGHDN and CDR2 FVKESK. The CDR3 spans 11 residues. This sample stems from a study of shared clonotypes between healthy human individuals. Everyone who donated was a Caucasian adult who lived in Nashville, Tennessee. The study, taken as a whole, reports: Only blood underwent sampling, and tissue repertoires likely differ.

The V gene is TRBV14, the J gene TRBJ2-4; D not certain. Source material: PBMCs. This receptor was identified in a woman aged 40 to 55 in good health. Some clones in this sample may be carry-over from other donors' samples. This CDR3 is CASSQGPIQYF. Here the CDR3 DNA reads TGTGCCAGCAGCCAAGGGCCCATTCAGTACTTC.